This TCR beta chain was captured by sequencing in a study of T cells in localized non-small cell lung cancer. Sequenced by immunoSEQ multiplex PCR; TCRdb stores in-frame clones only, minus some. The sample holds over 20,000 clones, 88% seen once. This clone showed up just once. The sequencing used peripheral blood mononuclear cells, collected before any cancer treatment. The receptor was derived from a male donor aged 60 or older with stage II lung adenocarcinoma.

This CDR3 is CASSLIRDRVFEDTQYF. CDR3 in DNA: TGTGCCAGTAGCCTCATACGGGACAGGGTGTTTGAGGATACGCAGTATTTT. J is TRBJ2-3 and V is TRBV7-9, with 9 bases matching TRBD1. The CDR3 totals 17 residues. Germline CDR1 is SEHNR and CDR2 is FQNEAQ (reference sequence). Unmatched junction bases numbered 19, after V lost 9 bases and J lost 6 bases.